This T cell receptor (beta chain) was sequenced in a study of T-cell memory formation after mild COVID-19. The CDR3 totals 14 residues. Germline CDR1 reads SGHRS; CDR2 reads YFSETQ. The V and J ends lost 4 bases and 1 base respectively, with 12 bases between them. 5'RACE with constant-segment primers built TCRalpha and TCRbeta cDNA libraries with UMIs. TCRdb re-derived calls from the 5' RACE reads in MiXCR, one entry per CDR3 protein. The table includes roughly 400,000 distinct CDR3 sequences, 20% to 25% detected once. This TCR was sampled from an adult woman who had mild COVID-19 (a few samples of this study predate the infection). Cell type and time point are not known. Specimen: PBMCs or a T cell subset sorted from them (not recorded which). The V and J genes are TRBV5-1 and TRBJ2-7; tentatively, D is TRBD1 (6 bases). CDR3 DNA sequence: TGCGCCAGCAGCCCCGTGAGGGGGTCCTACGAGCAGTACTTC. Residues: CASSPVRGSYEQYF.